This entry lists 25 T cell receptor beta chains sequenced from one sample in a study of OX40 agonist ivuxolimab in advanced cancers. Profiled with immunoSEQ multiplex PCR; TCRdb holds only in-frame clones, not every one. The repertoire includes just over 50,000 clones, more than 65% of them detected once, and about 3.1% sits in the top ten. The starting material was CD4+ or CD8+ T cells sorted from blood, obtained in a trial of the OX40 agonist ivuxolimab. The receptors were gathered from an adult with an advanced solid tumor such as melanoma, head and neck, liver or kidney cancer.

This chain links TRBV11-3 with TRBJ2-7; D unclear. V was trimmed by 2 bases and J by 4 bases, leaving 6 bases between them. Germline loops: CDR1 SGHNT, CDR2 YENEEA. CDR3 size: 12 residues. The CDR3 DNA reads TGTGCCAGCAGCTTATGGTCTTACGAGCAGTACTTC. It codes for CASSLWSYEQYF.

The genes are TRBV18 and TRBJ2-3, with 10 bases that match TRBD2. Trimming at V came to 1 base and at J to 0 bases, leaving 7 bases not matched to a gene. Germline CDR1 reads KGHSH; CDR2 reads LQKENI. CDR3 length: 18 residues. The CDR3: CASSPLASGGPSTDTQYF. CDR3 DNA: TGTGCCAGCTCACCACTGGCTAGCGGGGGCCCAAGCACAGATACGCAGTATTTT.

This clone was recorded only once. The genes are TRBV7-2 and TRBJ2-5; D is undetermined. Trimming took 1 base from V and 0 from J, leaving 3 bases between them. The CDR3 spans 13 residues. Germline V lookup: CDR1 SGHTA, CDR2 FQGNSA. DNA for the CDR3: TGTGCCAGCAGCTTAGGGTACCAAGAGACCCAGTACTTC. Translating gives CASSLGYQETQYF.

This chain links TRBV6-1 with TRBJ1-6; D ambiguous. V dropped 4 bases and J dropped 5 bases, with 12 bases sitting between them. The germline V gene has CDR1 MNHNS and CDR2 SASEGT. The CDR3 is 15 amino acids. The CDR3 DNA is TGTGCCAGCAGTGGCGGGGAAAGGAATAATTCACCCCTCCACTTT. Protein sequence: CASSGGERNNSPLHF.

This sequence joins TRBV27 and TRBJ2-2; 10 positions match TRBD2. The J segment lost 4 bases and the V segment lost 6 bases, leaving 23 bases of the junction unmatched. Per germline, CDR1 MNHEY and CDR2 SMNVEV (reference sequence). The CDR3 covers 21 residues. CDR3 region: CASSLIRREVAGGPSTGELFF. The CDR3 nucleotides read TGTGCCAGCAGCTTAATCCGCCGGGAGGTAGCGGGGGGCCCATCCACCGGGGAGCTGTTTTTT.

The gene calls are TRBV18 and TRBJ1-3; D possibly corresponds to TRBD1 (6 bases). Germline values: CDR1 KGHSH, CDR2 LQKENI. The CDR3 has 15 amino acids. V gave up 4 bases and J gave up 0 bases, with 10 bases separating them. The CDR3 region has the DNA TGTGCCAGCTCACTATCACAGGGCTCTGGAAACACCATATATTTT. Translation gives CASSLSQGSGNTIYF.

The sample holds a few counts of this clone. The rearrangement joins TRBV18 to TRBJ1-5, with 7 bases lining up with TRBD1. Per germline, CDR1 KGHSH and CDR2 LQKENI. CDR3 length: 14 residues. The J segment lost 2 bases and the V segment lost 8 bases, leaving 6 bases of the junction unmatched. Here the CDR3 DNA reads TGTGCCAGCGCGACAGGGTGGGGCAATCAGCCCCAGCATTTT. The encoded protein is CASATGWGNQPQHF.

This chain joins TRBV6-5 and TRBJ2-7, with D possibly being TRBD2 (5 bases). The V gene lost 6 bases and the J gene lost 3 bases, with 12 bases spanning the gap. This CDR3 region has 13 residues. CDR1 is MNHEY and CDR2 is SVGAGI in the germline V gene. The CDR3 loop is CASRLKRYYEQYF. As DNA, the CDR3 is TGTGCCAGCAGACTGAAGCGGTACTACGAGCAGTACTTC.

The chain links TRBV7-9 to TRBJ1-1; D gene uncertain. V lost 3 bases, J lost 1 base, and 3 bases lay in between. The CDR3 runs to 12 residues. The germline V gene has CDR1 SEHNR and CDR2 FQNEAQ (reference sequence). CDR3 loop: CASSFENTEAFF. The CDR3 DNA reads as TGTGCCAGCAGCTTCGAGAACACTGAAGCTTTCTTT. The variable domain in full, completed from reference TRBV7-9 and TRBJ1-1, reads DTGVSQNPRHKITKRGQNVTFRCDPISEHNRLYWYRQTLGQGPEFLTYFQNEAQLEKSRLLSDRFSAERPKGSFSTLEIQRTEQGDSAMYLCASSFENTEAFFGQGTRLTVV.

Of note for this clone: This CDR3 is missing its conserved last phenylalanine or tryptophan, likely due to a read error. The limits of the CDR3 on the DNA are not certain, so only TCRdb's listed CDR3 is given. The chain employs TRBV6-1 and TRBJ1-1; the table names TRBD1, a call not compared with the DNA. Germline-derived CDR1 and CDR2 are MNHNS and SASEGT. The CDR3 contains 13 residues when both ends are counted. Here the CDR3 reads CASSEGTAVATNL.

This sequence joins TRBV5-1 and TRBJ1-2, with 9 bases lining up with TRBD1. Germline trimming cut 7 bases from V and 0 bases from J; bases unmatched to any gene: 13. The CDR3 spans 17 residues. Per germline, CDR1 SGHRS and CDR2 YFSETQ. The DNA for the CDR3 is TGCGCCAGCGGAGATCCTACAGGGGGCAGATCTAACTATGGCTACACCTTC. It specifies CASGDPTGGRSNYGYTF.

The genes are TRBV5-1 and TRBJ1-2; TRBD1 agrees at 10 bases. V lost 0 bases, J lost 5 bases, and 1 base stayed unmatched. The V gene's germline CDR1 is SGHRS and CDR2 YFSETQ. This CDR3 is built from 14 residues. This chain's CDR3 is CASSLEDRGYGYTF. The CDR3 nucleotides read TGCGCCAGCAGCTTGGAGGACAGGGGGTATGGCTACACCTTC.

The V and J genes are TRBV5-1 and TRBJ1-4; no clear D gene. The CDR3 has 14 amino acids. From germline, CDR1 is SGHRS and CDR2 YFSETQ. Deletions cut 4 bases from V and 5 bases from J, with 12 bases between. CDR3 region: CASSGGLVNEKLFF. The CDR3 bases are TGCGCCAGCAGCGGAGGGTTGGTGAATGAAAAACTGTTTTTT.

The rearrangement joins TRBV19 to TRBJ2-3; 9 bases agree with TRBD1. Per the germline V gene, CDR1 is LNHDA and CDR2 is SQIVND (reference sequence). The CDR3 consists of 13 residues. V trimming: 6 bases; J trimming: 4 bases; junction bases outside the gene matches: 2. The CDR3 region has the DNA TGTGCCAGTAGGAGGACAGGGGCAGATACGCAGTATTTT. Its protein product is CASRRTGADTQYF. The whole variable domain, remainder taken from reference TRBV19 and TRBJ2-3, is DGGITQSPKYLFRKEGQNVTLSCEQNLNHDAMYWYRQDPGQGLRLIYYSQIVNDFQKGDIAEGYSVSREKKESFPLTVTSAQKNPTAFYLCASRRTGADTQYFGPGTRLTVL.

This clone was recorded only once. J is TRBJ1-5 and V is TRBV19; D unclear. V gave up 7 bases and J gave up 6 bases, with 13 bases separating them. The CDR3 consists of 13 residues. Germline V gene lookup returns CDR1 LNHDA and CDR2 SQIVND (reference sequence). CDR3 nucleotide sequence: TGTGCCAGTACCCTCCCGGGGAGTCAGCCCCAGCATTTT. It codes for CASTLPGSQPQHF. Full variable domain (rest looked up from reference TRBV19 and TRBJ1-5): DGGITQSPKYLFRKEGQNVTLSCEQNLNHDAMYWYRQDPGQGLRLIYYSQIVNDFQKGDIAEGYSVSREKKESFPLTVTSAQKNPTAFYLCASTLPGSQPQHFGDGTRLSIL.

The gene calls are TRBV11-1 and TRBJ2-3; D assignment may be TRBD1 or TRBD2 (5 bases each). Germline CDR1 is SGHAT and CDR2 is FQDESV (reference sequence). Trimming took off 5 bases at V and 0 bases at J, with 9 bases between the two ends. CDR3 length equals 14 residues. Here the CDR3 reads CASSDRDSTDTQYF. CDR3 in DNA: TGTGCCAGCAGCGATAGGGACAGCACAGATACGCAGTATTTT.

V usage is TRBV6-1 and J usage is TRBJ1-2; D is possibly TRBD1 (5 bases). There are 11 residues in the CDR3. Trimming removed 8 bases at V and 6 bases at J, with 10 bases between. Germline assignment: CDR1 MNHNS and CDR2 SASEGT. The CDR3 DNA reads TGTGCCAGCCGTCTGGGGGATGGCTACACCTTC. It encodes CASRLGDGYTF.

This chain links TRBV18 with TRBJ1-5; 9 positions agree with TRBD1. This CDR3 is 15 amino acids long. Germline V gene lookup returns CDR1 KGHSH and CDR2 LQKENI. V was clipped by 2 bases and J by 11 bases; unmatched bases: 10. The CDR3 loop is CASSPTIDRGEAQHF. The CDR3 DNA follows: TGTGCCAGCTCACCAACAATCGACAGGGGGGAAGCCCAGCATTTT.

The genes are TRBV2 and TRBJ2-6; no definite D call. Looked up from germline, CDR1 is SNHLY and CDR2 is FYNNEI. Trimming removed 5 bases at V and 0 bases at J, with 17 bases between. The CDR3 sequence is 18 residues long. Here the CDR3 reads CASSLSTLSSSGANVLTF. The CDR3 nucleotides read TGTGCCAGCAGTCTCTCGACCCTATCCAGCTCTGGGGCCAACGTCCTGACTTTC. The complete variable domain, with remaining parts taken from reference TRBV2 and TRBJ2-6, reads EPEVTQTPSHQVTQMGQEVILRCVPISNHLYFYWYRQILGQKVEFLVSFYNNEISEKSEIFDDQFSVERPDGSNFTLKIRSTKLEDSAMYFCASSLSTLSSSGANVLTFGAGSRLTVL.

The V and J genes are TRBV7-6 and TRBJ2-3; 12 bases are shared with TRBD2. The length of the CDR3 is 18 residues. J was trimmed by 4 bases and V by 2 bases; bases with no gene match: 10. Germline CDR1 SGHVS, CDR2 FNYEAQ. The CDR3 sequence is CASSLLLAGGQAADTQYF. The DNA of the CDR3 is TGTGCCAGCAGCTTATTGCTAGCGGGGGGGCAGGCAGCAGATACGCAGTATTTT.

The gene calls are TRBV7-2 and TRBJ2-5, with a possible D match to TRBD2 (5 bases). Trimming left V 2 bases short and J 4 bases short, with 8 bases between. The CDR3 runs to 13 residues. Germline CDR1 and CDR2: SGHTA and FQGNSA. CDR3 coding DNA: TGTGCCAGCAGCTTATCTCGGGGAGAGACCCAGTACTTC. The encoded protein is CASSLSRGETQYF.

A few counts support this clone. The chain has TRBV7-9 and TRBJ1-5; maybe TRBD1 (5 bases). This CDR3 spans 16 amino acids. CDR1 and CDR2 (germline): SEHNR, FQNEAQ (reference sequence). Trimming took off 6 bases at V and 6 bases at J, with 21 bases between the two ends. The CDR3 reads CASSPFGEGLTQPQHF. Written as DNA, the CDR3 is TGTGCCAGCAGTCCCTTCGGGGAGGGGTTAACTCAGCCCCAGCATTTT.

The rearrangement joins TRBV5-4 to TRBJ2-3; 8 positions agree with TRBD2. With V trimmed by 4 bases and J by 0 bases, 13 bases remained unmatched. CDR1 is SGHNT and CDR2 is YYREEE in the germline V gene (reference sequence). The CDR3 contains 18 residues. The CDR3 bases are TGTGCCAGCAGCCCCGCTCCCCTCGGACTAGCCAGCACAGATACGCAGTATTTT. Protein: CASSPAPLGLASTDTQYF.

The DNA for the CDR3 is TGTGCCAGCAGCCACAGGGAGAGGGACACCGGGGAGCTGTTTTTT. This gives the protein CASSHRERDTGELFF. The V gene is TRBV7-2, the J gene TRBJ2-2; D is possibly TRBD1 (6 bases). CDR3 size: 15 residues. V was shortened by 5 bases and J by 3 bases, with 13 bases between the two germline ends. CDR1 is SGHTA and CDR2 is FQGNSA in the germline V gene.

The chain couples TRBV9 to TRBJ2-3; 7 nucleotides match TRBD1. J lost 4 bases, V lost 0 bases, and 8 bases had no gene match. Germline V gene data show CDR1 as SGDLS and CDR2 as YYNGEE. The length of the CDR3 is 16 residues. CDR3 amino acids: CASSVVDTGVADTQYF. The CDR3 DNA reads TGTGCCAGCAGCGTAGTAGATACAGGGGTGGCAGATACGCAGTATTTT.